These T cell receptor beta chains were read from a single sample in a study of shared clonotypes between healthy human individuals. Sequencing was performed with immunoSEQ multiplex PCR; in TCRdb, only in-frame clones are kept and a portion is missing. Of about 1.1 million clones listed, about 72% are singletons. The sample consisted of memory CD4+ T cells from PBMCs. The source is a man younger than 35 in good health. Some clones in this sample may be carry-over from other donors' samples. The CDR3 runs from the conserved cysteine through the conserved F or W. D genes are given only for firm matches. Only some rows state a clone size, as once, few, many or a class for expanded clones.

v_call	j_call	d_call	clone_size	cdr3_nt	cdr3_aa
TRBV6-6	TRBJ1-2	.	many	TGTGCCAGCAGGATCGACAGGTCTTATGGCTACACCTTC	CASRIDRSYGYTF
TRBV6-1	TRBJ1-2	TRBD1	once	TGTGCCAGCAGTGCCCACAGGGGGCAGGGTGGCTACACCTTC	CASSAHRGQGGYTF
TRBV28	TRBJ1-1	.	.	TGCGTAGAGGGGCGTTCCTTAAACACTGAAGCTTTCTTT	CVEGRSLNTEAFF
TRBV5-1	TRBJ2-5	TRBD1	.	TGCGCCAGCAGCGGCCGGGACAGAGAGACCCAGTACTTC	CASSGRDRETQYF
TRBV5-6	TRBJ1-3	TRBD1	.	TGTGCCAGCAGCAGGGACAGGGGGCTATATGGAAACACCATATATTTT	CASSRDRGLYGNTIYF
TRBV4-1	TRBJ2-5	.	.	TGCGCCAGCAGGAATCCGGGACAAACAAAAGAGACCCAGTACTTC	CASRNPGQTKETQYF
TRBV27	TRBJ2-1	TRBD2	.	TGTGCCAGCAGTTTAACTAGCGGGAGGGCTTCCTACAATGAGCAGTTCTTC	CASSLTSGRASYNEQFF
TRBV28	TRBJ2-7	TRBD1	.	TGTGCCAGCAGGGGGACAGTCTGGGGGGAGCAGTACTTC	CASRGTVWGEQYF
TRBV7-9	TRBJ2-1	.	.	TGTGCCAGCAGCTTATATGATGAGCAGTTCTTC	CASSLYDEQFF
TRBV28	TRBJ2-7	.	.	TGTGCCAGCAGTTTTCATCCGGGAGTGGGTTTGGACGAGCAGTACTTC	CASSFHPGVGLDEQYF
TRBV7-2	TRBJ2-7	.	.	TGTGCCAGCAGCTTCCGTCCGGGGTCCTACGAGCAGTACTTC	CASSFRPGSYEQYF
TRBV21-1	TRBJ2-7	.	few	TGTGCCAGCCGGCCGGGACTAGCGGGACCCTCCTACGAGCAGTACTTC	CASRPGLAGPSYEQYF
TRBV2	TRBJ2-3	.	.	TGTGCCAGCAGTATACAGGGAGTGGTAAGCACAGATACGCAGTATTTT	CASSIQGVVSTDTQYF
TRBV11-2	TRBJ2-7	TRBD1	once	TGTGCCAGCAGCTTCTCGGACAGGACCTACGAGCAGTACTTC	CASSFSDRTYEQYF
TRBV7-2	TRBJ1-1	.	few	TGTGCCAGCAGCTTGGGTGGGGTACCGGGGAACACTGAAGCTTTCTTT	CASSLGGVPGNTEAFF
TRBV28	TRBJ2-5	TRBD2	.	TGTGCCAGCAGTTCACGACTAGCGGCGCCAGAGACCCAGTACTTC	CASSSRLAAPETQYF
TRBV4-2	TRBJ2-7	TRBD2	once	TGTGCCAGCAGCCAAGGAAGCGGGAGGTTGTCCTACGAGCAGTACTTC	CASSQGSGRLSYEQYF
TRBV7-9	TRBJ2-7	TRBD1	.	TGTGCCAGCAGCCCCCCCGACAGGGGGGCGACCTACGAGCAGTACTTC	CASSPPDRGATYEQYF
TRBV28	TRBJ1-2	.	.	TGTGCCAGCAGTTCCCCCCGACAGAGCTATGGCTACACCTTC	CASSSPRQSYGYTF
TRBV5-1	TRBJ2-2	.	once	TGCGCCAGCAGCTTGGCGGCAGGGCCGAACACCGGGGAGCTGTTTTTT	CASSLAAGPNTGELFF
TRBV9	TRBJ1-5	.	.	TGTGCCAGCAGCGTAGGGTGGGGAGATTCGAGCAATCAGCCCCAGCATTTT	CASSVGWGDSSNQPQHF
TRBV19	TRBJ2-5	TRBD1	.	TGTGCCAGTAGGGTGACAGGGGCGGCACAAGAGACCCAGTACTTC	CASRVTGAAQETQYF
TRBV5-1	TRBJ1-2	TRBD1	.	TGCGCCAGCAGCTTGGCTCTTCCGGGACAGGGGAAGAACTATGGCTACACCTTC	CASSLALPGQGKNYGYTF
TRBV27	TRBJ1-5	.	.	TGTGCCAGCAGTCCGCGCCACGAACAGTTTGGGTATCAGCCCCAGCATTTT	CASSPRHEQFGYQPQHF
TRBV7-6	TRBJ2-1	TRBD1	.	TGTGCCAGCAGCCCCCCCGGACAGGGAAACAATGAGCAGTTCTTC	CASSPPGQGNNEQFF
TRBV7-9	TRBJ1-4	.	.	TGTGCCAGCAGCCCCCGCGGGGAAAAACTGTTTTTT	CASSPRGEKLFF
TRBV28	TRBJ1-2	.	.	TGTGCCAGCATACCTGCGGGGGGCTATGGCTACACCTTC	CASIPAGGYGYTF
TRBV7-8	TRBJ2-7	TRBD2	.	TGTGCCAGCAGCCGGGGACTAGCGTCTCACGAGCAGTACTTC	CASSRGLASHEQYF
TRBV5-1	TRBJ1-3	.	.	TGCGCCAGCAGCTTGGCCAACTCTGGAAACACCATATATTTT	CASSLANSGNTIYF
TRBV6-1	TRBJ1-5	.	.	TGTGCCAGCAGTGAAGGGCGCAATCAGCCCCAGCATTTT	CASSEGRNQPQHF
TRBV27	TRBJ1-1	TRBD1	few	TGTGCAAGCAGTTTATATGAGGGGGCCGGGAACACTGAAGCTTTCTTT	CASSLYEGAGNTEAFF
TRBV7-9	TRBJ1-4	.	.	TGTGCCAGCAGCTTAGGGGGAGGGGAAGAAAAACTGTTTTTT	CASSLGGGEEKLFF
TRBV6-1	TRBJ2-7	.	.	TGTGCCAGCAGTACCGGGACTCTTTCCTACGAGCAGTACTTC	CASSTGTLSYEQYF
TRBV19	TRBJ1-2	.	.	TGTGCCAGTAGTATAGGAGCCGCTCGGAACTATGGCTACACCTTC	CASSIGAARNYGYTF
TRBV5-4	TRBJ1-2	.	.	TGTGCCAGCACCCCACGGGGGAACTATGGCTACACCTTC	CASTPRGNYGYTF
TRBV10-2	TRBJ1-1	TRBD1	once	TGCGCCAGCAGTGAGGGGACAGGGTACACTGAAGCTTTCTTT	CASSEGTGYTEAFF
TRBV10-3	TRBJ2-3	.	.	TGTGCCATCAATAGTGGGGACACAGATACGCAGTATTTT	CAINSGDTDTQYF
TRBV28	TRBJ2-6	.	.	TGTGCCAGCAGCCCGTATGGGGCCAACGTCCTGACTTTC	CASSPYGANVLTF
TRBV7-9	TRBJ1-1	.	few	TGTGCCAGCAGCCACTCTCTGAAGAACACTGAAGCTTTCTTT	CASSHSLKNTEAFF
TRBV29-1	TRBJ1-6	TRBD1	.	TGCAGCGCCGAAGGGACAGGGGGTAGCTCCTATAATTCACCCCTCCACTTT	CSAEGTGGSSYNSPLHF
TRBV7-8	TRBJ2-7	.	.	TGTGCCAGCAGCTATCACTACGAGCAGTACTTC	CASSYHYEQYF
TRBV18	TRBJ2-7	.	.	TGTGCCAGCTCATACTATTCAGGGGAGTACGAGCAGTACTTC	CASSYYSGEYEQYF
TRBV6-5	TRBJ1-2	TRBD1	.	TGTGCCAGCAGTCTAACGGGACAGAACTATGGCTACACCTTC	CASSLTGQNYGYTF
TRBV5-8	TRBJ1-2	.	once	TGTGCCAGTTCTCACGGGGGAGGCGTTGGCTACACCTTC	CASSHGGGVGYTF
TRBV6-1	TRBJ1-5	.	.	TGTGCCAGCAGTGAAGCGGGAAGGAATCAGCCCCAGCATTTT	CASSEAGRNQPQHF
TRBV28	TRBJ1-2	.	.	TGTGCCAGCACTTGGGGTAGCTATGGCTACACCTTC	CASTWGSYGYTF
TRBV15	TRBJ1-1	.	.	TGTGCCACCAGCGGAGAAGGTGGAGCCTTGAACACTGAAGCTTTCTTT	CATSGEGGALNTEAFF
TRBV29-1	TRBJ1-1	TRBD1	once	TGCAGCGTGGAGTGGGGACAGGAGGGGAGACCTGAAGCTTTCTTT	CSVEWGQEGRPEAFF
TRBV10-3	TRBJ2-7	.	few	TGTGCCATCAGCCCCGGGACAAAAGTAGAGCAGTACTTC	CAISPGTKVEQYF
TRBV6-1	TRBJ1-5	.	.	TGTGCCAGCAGTGATAGGGTGGATCTTAGCAATCAGCCCCAGCATTTT	CASSDRVDLSNQPQHF
TRBV7-2	TRBJ2-5	TRBD1	few	TGTGCCAGCAGCTCACAGGGGGTTGAAGAGACCCAGTACTTC	CASSSQGVEETQYF
TRBV29-1	TRBJ2-3	.	.	TGCAGCGTTGAGCGGACAAGCACAGATACGCAGTATTTT	CSVERTSTDTQYF
TRBV7-2	TRBJ2-3	.	.	TGTGCCAGCAGCTCGGGAAAACTCCCAGATACGCAGTATTTT	CASSSGKLPDTQYF